What follows are 9 T cell receptor beta chains derived from one specimen sequenced in a study of molecular identifiers for immune sequencing clone quantification (dated by TCRdb to the late 2010s). The library relied on PCR. The data were produced on a NextSeq 500. TCRdb trimmed public reads at Q25 via fastp, called clones via MiXCR and kept in-frame beta chains. Rows with one shared CDR3 protein collapse into an entry with the most common genes and DNA. This sample gives some 320,000 distinct CDR3 sequences in total; under 25% of them show up just once. The ten largest clones add up to 0.7% to 0.95% of the sample. The specimen sequenced was naive CD8+ T cells from blood, with Jurkat cell RNA spiked in. Per the publication, the cell subset or site label means: FACS-sorted CD8+CD4-CCR7+CD45RA+ naive T cells. The source is a human donor in good health. Some libraries in this study had Jurkat cell RNA spiked in.

The table lists this clonotype with a few counts. The chain recombines TRBV30 with TRBJ2-1; TRBD2 matches 8 bases. Losses at the gene ends were 0 bases for V and 8 bases for J; bases not matched to a gene: 9. Germline V gene sequence: CDR1 GTSNPN, CDR2 SVGIG (reference sequence). This CDR3 has 15 amino acids. CDR3 nucleotide sequence: TGTGCCTGGAGTGTGGGTCCGGGACTAGTATATGAGCAGTTCTTC. It encodes CAWSVGPGLVYEQFF.

This clonotype has a handful of counts. The chain combines TRBV11-2 with TRBJ1-4, with a tentative D call TRBD1 (5 bases). The CDR3 has 15 residues. V dropped 5 bases and J dropped 2 bases, with 12 bases sitting between them. CDR1 is SGHAT, CDR2 FQNNGV, per germline. CDR3 in amino acids: CASSLLGGTNEKLFF. The CDR3 DNA sequence: TGTGCCAGCAGCCTCCTGGGGGGGACTAATGAAAAACTGTTTTTT.

This chain connects TRBV24-1 to TRBJ2-3, with 7 bases fitting TRBD2. Germline assignment: CDR1 KGHDR and CDR2 SFDVKD. V gave up 0 bases and J gave up 2 bases; unmatched junction bases: 4. This CDR3 comprises 16 residues. CDR3 protein: CATSDLGAGVTDTQYF. CDR3 nucleotide sequence: TGTGCCACCAGTGATTTGGGCGCGGGAGTCACAGATACGCAGTATTTT.

A remark on this clonotype: This may arise from a read error, as a much more abundant clone is one base away. This rearrangement joins TRBV6-2 or TRBV6-3 to TRBJ1-5, with unresolved D. Germline V gives CDR1 MNHEY, CDR2 SVGEGT. This CDR3 is built from 12 residues. The CDR3 reads CAAGLGRQPRHF. CDR3 bases: TGTGCCGCTGGACTAGGGCGTCAGCCCCGGCATTTT.

V and J are TRBV5-4 and TRBJ2-7; 10 nucleotides agree with TRBD2. The CDR3 extends over 15 amino acids. V trimming: 4 bases; J trimming: 1 base; junction bases outside the gene matches: 5. Germline values: CDR1 SGHNT, CDR2 YYREEE (reference sequence). The CDR3 coding sequence is TGTGCCAGCAGCCCGGCTAGCGGGAGTTCCTACGAGCAGTACTTC. Its translation is CASSPASGSSYEQYF.

This clonotype was observed many times. This chain uses TRBV7-9 with TRBJ1-1; D call uncertain. The CDR3 has 13 residues. Germline V gene sequence: CDR1 SEHNR, CDR2 FQNEAQ (reference sequence). V lost 2 bases and J lost 3, with 7 bases in between. As DNA, the CDR3 is TGTGCCAGCAGCTTAAGAGTTGACACTGAAGCTTTCTTT. Translated: CASSLRVDTEAFF.

The sample holds many counts of this clonotype. V gene TRBV12-3 or TRBV12-4 combines with J gene TRBJ1-1; TRBD1 aligns across 9 bases. The CDR3 extends over 14 amino acids. J lost 1 base, V lost 5 bases, and 2 bases had no gene match. This CDR3 is CASSQGQGNTEAFF. The CDR3 coding sequence is TGTGCCAGCAGTCAGGGACAGGGGAACACTGAAGCTTTCTTT.

This clonotype was observed a few times. V usage is TRBV27 and J usage is TRBJ1-5, with D unresolved. Trimming shortened V by 6 bases and J by 6 bases, and 12 bases separated the two germline ends. The CDR3 loop spans 13 amino acids. The V gene's germline CDR1 is MNHEY and CDR2 SMNVEV (reference sequence). The CDR3 here is CASSPAGFQPQHF. CDR3 sequence (DNA): TGTGCCAGCAGCCCGGCGGGGTTTCAGCCCCAGCATTTT.

This clonotype was detected many times. The chain joins TRBV9 to TRBJ2-3; D is unresolved. Germline loops: CDR1 SGDLS, CDR2 YYNGEE. With 1 base removed from V and 4 bases from J, the gap between germline ends came to 10 bases. This CDR3 is 14 amino acids long. The CDR3: CASSVLANADTQYF. The DNA for the CDR3 is TGTGCCAGCAGCGTACTCGCGAACGCAGATACGCAGTATTTT.